This T cell receptor beta chain was obtained from a study of cytomegalovirus exposure and HLA in healthy donors. On the study more broadly: When 398 donors were genotyped, over 80% of them were found to fall in the Caucasian-associated ancestry cluster. Findings and caveats of the study: Within a later analysis, the majority of CMV-associated TCR beta chains appeared HLA-restricted. Per a prior analysis, the majority of TCR beta V segments were productive roughly 90% or roughly 30% of the time.

The CDR3 extends over 14 amino acids. Deletions cut 4 bases from V and 9 bases from J, with 16 bases between. Germline CDR1 and CDR2: WNHNN and SYGVQD (reference sequence). Vbeta (60) and Jbeta (13) primers were used in the PCR. Sequencing used immunoSEQ multiplex PCR; TCRdb keeps in-frame clones, though not all of them. Among around 140,000 clones listed, over 70% were seen once. As regards this clone: Its antigen is still unknown.

V and J are TRBV10-1 and TRBJ2-1; D perhaps matches TRBD2 (6 bases). The sequence was obtained from a woman between 18 and 29 years old in good health and CMV-seronegative. Specimen: PBMCs. CDR3 sequence (DNA): TGCGCCAGCAGTGTGGGACTTGCCGGGGGTGAGCAGTTCTTC. It specifies CASSVGLAGGEQFF.